Listed below are T cell receptor beta chains from one sample, sequenced in a study of Ad26.COV2.S vaccination and SARS-CoV-2 variants. Data came from immunoSEQ multiplex PCR; TCRdb stores just in-frame clones and leaves some out. The sample lists hundreds of thousands of clones, about 85% seen once, with 6.4% in the top ten. The specimen comprised peripheral blood, sampled in a trial of Ad26.COV2.S vaccine versus placebo. The receptors originated from a person aged 18 to 65 who received the Ad26.COV2.S COVID-19 vaccine or a placebo. CDR3s include the opening cysteine and the closing phenylalanine or tryptophan. Each record gives: D gene, J gene, V gene, clone size, CDR3 protein, CDR3 DNA. A D gene is named only where the DNA matches it firmly. Clone size is not always given. Where it is, it says once, few, many or a class for expanded clones.

NA | TRBJ1-1 | TRBV3-1/TRBV3-2 | NA | CASSQDAGSEAFF | TGTGCCAGCAGCCAAGATGCCGGCTCTGAAGCTTTCTTT
NA | TRBJ2-7 | TRBV6-5 | NA | CASSYSLAGGSYEQYF | TGTGCCAGCAGTTACTCCCTAGCAGGAGGCTCCTACGAGCAGTACTTC
TRBD2 | TRBJ2-3 | TRBV29-1 | NA | CSVPRTSGAYTDTQYF | TGCAGCGTCCCCCGGACTAGCGGGGCGTACACAGATACGCAGTATTTT
NA | TRBJ1-5 | TRBV19 | NA | CASSITVGQGGQPQHF | TGTGCCAGTAGTATAACGGTGGGGCAGGGAGGTCAGCCCCAGCATTTT
NA | TRBJ2-5 | TRBV7-3 | NA | CASSPSRLGETQYF | TGTGCCAGCAGCCCGTCTAGGCTGGGAGAGACCCAGTACTTC
TRBD2 | TRBJ2-3 | TRBV3-1/TRBV3-2 | NA | CASSQDPPSGVTDTQYF | TGTGCCAGCAGCCAAGATCCCCCTAGCGGGGTAACAGATACGCAGTATTTT
NA | TRBJ1-4 | TRBV6-5 | NA | CASSFGQPSEKLFF | TGTGCCAGCAGTTTTGGACAGCCCTCGGAAAAACTGTTTTTT
NA | TRBJ1-4 | TRBV15 | NA | CATSRGGGLSNEKLFF | TGTGCCACCAGCAGAGGTGGGGGGCTGTCTAATGAAAAACTGTTTTTT
NA | TRBJ2-1 | TRBV2 | NA | CASNERTYNEQFF | TGTGCCAGCAACGAAAGGACATACAATGAGCAGTTCTTC
TRBD1 | TRBJ1-1 | TRBV29-1 | few | CSVGTGNTEAFF | TGCAGCGTTGGGACAGGGAACACTGAAGCTTTCTTT
TRBD2 | TRBJ2-7 | TRBV7-2 | NA | CASSLGSGAYEQYF | TGTGCCAGCAGCTTAGGTAGCGGGGCCTACGAGCAGTACTTC
TRBD1 | TRBJ1-5 | TRBV10-2 | NA | CASSERTGDSNQPQHF | TGCGCCAGCAGTGAGAGGACAGGGGATAGCAATCAGCCCCAGCATTTT
NA | TRBJ1-2 | TRBV5-1 | NA | CASSLAGNYGYTF | TGCGCCAGCAGCTTGGCCGGTAACTATGGCTACACCTTC
TRBD1 | TRBJ2-5 | TRBV11-1 | NA | CASAAGGIQETQYF | TGTGCCAGTGCCGCAGGGGGCATCCAAGAGACCCAGTACTTC
NA | TRBJ1-6 | TRBV12-2 | NA | CASRSPRPLHF | TGTGCAAGTCGCTCCCCTCGGCCCCTCCACTTT
NA | TRBJ2-5 | TRBV5-1 | NA | CASSLGTEETQYF | TGCGCCAGCAGCTTGGGGACAGAAGAGACCCAGTACTTC
NA | TRBJ1-1 | TRBV7-2 | NA | CASSTIQGRAEAFF | TGTGCCAGCAGCACCATTCAGGGCAGGGCCGAAGCTTTCTTT
NA | TRBJ1-6 | TRBV3-1/TRBV3-2 | NA | CASTKARRGGSYNSPLHF | TGTGCCAGCACCAAGGCGAGGCGGGGAGGCTCCTATAATTCACCCCTCCACTTT
TRBD2 | TRBJ2-5 | TRBV5-4 | NA | CASSLAGRGETQYF | TGTGCCAGCAGCTTGGCCGGGAGGGGAGAGACCCAGTACTTC
NA | TRBJ1-2 | TRBV6-4 | NA | CASSLTGNSNQNYGYTF | TGTGCCAGCAGCTTAACAGGGAACTCAAACCAGAACTATGGCTACACCTTC
TRBD1 | TRBJ2-2 | TRBV30 | NA | CAWSPGGVTGELFF | TGTGCCTGGAGTCCAGGGGGAGTCACCGGGGAGCTGTTTTTT
NA | TRBJ2-5 | TRBV19 | NA | CASSMTQSQETQYF | TGTGCCAGTAGTATGACCCAATCCCAAGAGACCCAGTACTTC
TRBD2 | TRBJ2-5 | TRBV29-1 | NA | CSVPSGARGETQYF | TGCAGCGTCCCTAGCGGGGCCAGGGGGGAGACCCAGTACTTC
TRBD1 | TRBJ2-7 | TRBV18 | NA | CASSPADRTSYEQYF | TGTGCCAGCTCACCAGCGGACAGGACCTCCTACGAGCAGTACTTC